This T cell receptor (beta chain) came from a study of somatic mutations in cytotoxic T cells in rheumatoid arthritis. The study, taken as a whole, reports: For about an eighth of the 65 patients, a single CD8+ clone accounted for more than 20% of CD8+ cells.

Repertoires were generated with immunoSEQ multiplex PCR, while TCRdb's copy carries only in-frame clones and drops some. The sample has roughly 10,000 clones, around 81% seen once. On this clone: No antigen is known for it.

The CDR3 is made up of 15 amino acids. Looked up from germline, CDR1 is LNHDA and CDR2 is SQIVND (reference sequence). V was shortened by 6 bases and J by 2 bases, with 11 bases between the two germline ends. This clonotype was obtained from a woman aged 45-59 years in good health. The chain combines TRBV19 with TRBJ2-6, with D perhaps TRBD1 (5 bases). Sequenced: CD8+ T cells sorted from blood. The CDR3 DNA sequence: TGTGCCAGTAGCACCCTAGGGGCTGGGGCCAACGTCCTGACTTTC. It is translated as CASSTLGAGANVLTF.